The 20 T cell receptor beta chains presented below share a single source sample, sequenced in a study of OX40 agonist ivuxolimab in advanced cancers. The repertoire was sequenced with immunoSEQ multiplex PCR; TCRdb's copy has only in-frame clones and lacks some. The repertoire holds tens of thousands of clones, with approximately 89% as singletons. Sequencing used CD4+ or CD8+ T cells sorted from blood, obtained in a trial of the OX40 agonist ivuxolimab. The receptors here all came from an adult with an advanced solid tumor such as melanoma, head and neck, liver or kidney cancer.

This chain connects TRBV11-1 to TRBJ1-6, with TRBD1 as a possible D gene (5 bases). Trimming took off 5 bases at V and 3 bases at J, with 14 bases between the two ends. The CDR3 consists of 16 residues. The germline gives CDR1 SGHAT, CDR2 FQDESV (reference sequence). The CDR3 spells CASSESGTIYNSPLHF. The CDR3 nucleotides are TGTGCCAGCAGCGAATCCGGGACGATCTATAATTCACCCCTCCACTTT.

The V gene is TRBV18, the J gene TRBJ1-2; D gene unclear. CDR1 is KGHSH, CDR2 LQKENI, per germline. The CDR3 consists of 16 residues. The V end was cut by 1 base, the J end by 1 base, with 13 bases between. The CDR3 region is CASSPRNTLVNYGYTF. CDR3 DNA: TGTGCCAGCTCACCACGAAATACGCTGGTTAACTATGGCTACACCTTC.

The chain combines TRBV9 with TRBJ2-2, with TRBD1 as a possible D gene (6 bases). Deletions cut 3 bases from V and 0 bases from J, with 15 bases between. This CDR3 has 17 amino acids. Germline CDR1 SGDLS, CDR2 YYNGEE. The CDR3 DNA follows: TGTGCCAGCAGCGGACAGACAGGTTCCGCGAACACCGGGGAGCTGTTTTTT. Protein sequence: CASSGQTGSANTGELFF.

This rearrangement joins TRBV28 to TRBJ2-5, with 10 bases that match TRBD1. Trimming removed 5 bases from V and 5 bases from J; junction bases left unmatched: 5. Per germline, CDR1 MDHEN and CDR2 SYDVKM. The CDR3 runs to 14 residues. The CDR3 bases are TGTGCCAGCAGTGACAGGGGGCTGAGTGAGACCCAGTACTTC. This translates into CASSDRGLSETQYF.

This chain links TRBV7-6 with TRBJ2-7, with 8 bases identical to TRBD1. This CDR3 comprises 17 residues. From germline, CDR1 is SGHVS and CDR2 FNYEAQ. Trimming cost V 5 bases and J 4 bases; bases outside gene matches: 16. This chain's CDR3 is CASSPRQGLEVKYEQYF. DNA of the CDR3: TGTGCCAGCAGCCCAAGACAGGGGTTGGAGGTTAAGTACGAGCAGTACTTC. The variable domain in full, with the rest retrieved from reference TRBV7-6 and TRBJ2-7, is GAGVSQSPRYKVTKRGQDVALRCDPISGHVSLYWYRQALGQGPEFLTYFNYEAQQDKSGLPNDRFSAERPEGSISTLTIQRTEQRDSAMYRCASSPRQGLEVKYEQYFGPGTRLTVT.

This clone has just a few counts. The gene calls are TRBV30 and TRBJ1-6; D is possibly TRBD1 (5 bases). The CDR3 spans 17 residues. Germline V gene data show CDR1 as GTSNPN and CDR2 as SVGIG (reference sequence). Trimming removed 1 base from V and 7 bases from J, with 20 bases in between. The CDR3, as DNA: TGTGCCTGGAGTGCCCTGTATGGGGAAGGGGCAAATTCACCCCTCCACTTT. Translation: CAWSALYGEGANSPLHF.

The DNA for the CDR3 is TGTGCCAGCTCCGGGACAGGGCAGGGCAATGAGCAGTTCTTC. Residues: CASSGTGQGNEQFF. The gene calls are TRBV18 and TRBJ2-1; 9 bases are shared with TRBD1. From germline, CDR1 is KGHSH and CDR2 LQKENI. Germline trimming cut 6 bases from V and 6 bases from J; bases unmatched to any gene: 6. The CDR3 sequence is 14 residues long.

The CDR3 nucleotides read TGTGCCAGCCGATCTCGTAGGGAGGTCGGAGATACGCAGTATTTT. This gives the protein CASRSRREVGDTQYF. This chain connects TRBV11-1 to TRBJ2-3; weak D call: TRBD2 (6 bases). CDR3 size: 15 residues. The germline CDR1 and CDR2 sequences are SGHAT and FQDESV (reference sequence). The germline V and J ends were trimmed by 8 bases and 5 bases, with 20 bases remaining between them. The full variable domain, completed using reference TRBV11-1 and TRBJ2-3, is EAEVAQSPRYKITEKSQAVAFWCDPISGHATLYWYRQILGQGPELLVQFQDESVVDDSQLPKDRFSAERLKGVDSTLKIQPAELGDSAMYLCASRSRREVGDTQYFGPGTRLTVL.

The chain links TRBV5-5 to TRBJ1-1, with a weak D call TRBD1 (6 bases). V was trimmed by 2 bases and J by 1 base, leaving 9 bases between them. Germline V gene sequence: CDR1 SGHKS, CDR2 YYEKEE (reference sequence). CDR3 length equals 14 residues. The CDR3, as DNA: TGTGCCAGCAGCTTAAAGGACAGGAACACTGAAGCTTTCTTT. Translated, it gives CASSLKDRNTEAFF.

This clone occurred a few times. This chain links TRBV6-9 with TRBJ2-7, with TRBD1 identical over 10 bases. Germline V gene lookup returns CDR1 MNHGY and CDR2 SVAAGI. The CDR3 runs 15 residues. V dropped 7 bases and J dropped 3; count of bases not matched to a gene: 9. CDR3 bases: TGTGCCAGCAAACTGACAGGGGGCTTCGACTACGAGCAGTACTTC. This translates into CASKLTGGFDYEQYF.

This sequence joins TRBV5-1 and TRBJ1-2, with a tentative D call TRBD1 (5 bases). The CDR3 is 15 residues long. Per germline, CDR1 SGHRS and CDR2 YFSETQ. Deletions cut 0 bases from V and 4 bases from J, with 13 bases between. The CDR3 loop is CASSLGDQRGYGYTF. In DNA, the CDR3 is TGCGCCAGCAGCTTGGGGGACCAACGGGGCTATGGCTACACCTTC.

The V call is TRBV5-4, the J call TRBJ1-2, with a weak D call TRBD1 (6 bases). The V end lost 0 bases, the J end lost 9 bases, and 9 bases lay between the germline ends. Germline V CDR1 and CDR2: SGHNT, YYREEE (reference sequence). The CDR3 consists of 12 residues. This CDR3 reads CASSLVQGRYTF. CDR3 nucleotide sequence: TGTGCCAGCAGCTTGGTCCAGGGGCGCTACACCTTC. The variable domain in full, completed from reference TRBV5-4 and TRBJ1-2, reads ETGVTQSPTHLIKTRGQQVTLRCSSQSGHNTVSWYQQALGQGPQFIFQYYREEENGRGNFPPRFSGLQFPNYSSELNVNALELDDSALYLCASSLVQGRYTFGSGTRLTVV.

The chain joins TRBV5-1 to TRBJ1-2; weak D call: TRBD1 (6 bases). The germline V and J ends were trimmed by 2 bases and 0 bases, with 17 bases remaining between them. The CDR3 loop spans 17 amino acids. In germline, CDR1 is SGHRS, CDR2 YFSETQ. CDR3: CASSFTTGTLPNYGYTF. The CDR3 DNA follows: TGCGCCAGCAGCTTTACTACAGGGACCTTACCTAACTATGGCTACACCTTC.

This chain connects TRBV7-6 to TRBJ2-1; 8 positions agree with TRBD1. The V and J ends lost 1 base and 8 bases, in that order; junction bases with no gene match: 10. CDR1 is SGHVS, CDR2 FNYEAQ, per germline. This CDR3 has 16 amino acids. The DNA for the CDR3 is TGTGCCAGCAGCTTAGTCCAGGGGGCGATTTCATATGAGCAGTTCTTC. Translation: CASSLVQGAISYEQFF.

This rearrangement joins TRBV9 to TRBJ1-2; D call uncertain. This CDR3 has 15 residues. The germline CDR1 and CDR2 sequences are SGDLS and YYNGEE. With 0 bases removed from V and 6 bases from J, the gap between germline ends came to 15 bases. The CDR3 nucleotides read TGTGCCAGCAGCGTAGGTGGGCAGGTCGTAAATGGCTACACCTTC. Its translation: CASSVGGQVVNGYTF.

This clone was counted a few times. The chain has TRBV28 and TRBJ1-2; D is ambiguous. The CDR3 is 13 amino acids. With 6 bases removed from V and 2 bases from J, the gap between germline ends came to 10 bases. The germline V gene encodes CDR1 MDHEN and CDR2 SYDVKM. CDR3 in DNA: TGTGCCAGCAGAGCCGCGGTAAACTATGGCTACACCTTC. Translating gives CASRAAVNYGYTF.

J is TRBJ2-5 and V is TRBV14; D call uncertain. The CDR3 sequence is 13 residues long. V was pared by 1 base and J by 7 bases, with 10 bases between. Germline values: CDR1 SGHDN, CDR2 FVKESK. The CDR3 sequence: CASSQGTLGTQYF. DNA for the CDR3: TGTGCCAGCAGCCAAGGGACCCTTGGGACCCAGTACTTC.

The chain combines TRBV5-1 with TRBJ1-2; 9 bases agree with TRBD1. The CDR3 spans 13 residues. Trimming at V came to 1 base and at J to 8 bases, leaving 3 bases not matched to a gene. Per germline, CDR1 SGHRS and CDR2 YFSETQ. CDR3: CASSLWTGAGYTF. The CDR3 nucleotides read TGCGCCAGCAGCTTGTGGACAGGGGCCGGCTACACCTTC. The full variable domain, with the rest looked up from reference TRBV5-1 and TRBJ1-2, is KAGVTQTPRYLIKTRGQQVTLSCSPISGHRSVSWYQQTPGQGLQFLFEYFSETQRNKGNFPGRFSGRQFSNSRSEMNVSTLELGDSALYLCASSLWTGAGYTFGSGTRLTVV.

This chain uses TRBV6-6 with TRBJ1-2, with D unclear. The CDR3 contains 14 residues. Trimming left V 0 bases short and J 2 bases short, with 7 bases between. The germline V gene has CDR1 MNHNY and CDR2 SVGAGI (reference sequence). Here the CDR3 reads CASSYSSPNYGYTF. The CDR3 DNA follows: TGTGCCAGCAGTTACTCGTCTCCCAACTATGGCTACACCTTC.

J is TRBJ1-1 and V is TRBV25-1, with TRBD1 as a possible D gene (5 bases). V lost 6 bases, J lost 7 bases, and 12 bases lay in between. This CDR3 has 12 residues. Germline V lookup: CDR1 MGHDK, CDR2 SYGVNS. CDR3 sequence: CASSAGNVEAFF. The CDR3 bases are TGTGCCAGCAGCGCAGGGAATGTTGAAGCTTTCTTT.